This TCR beta chain was sequenced for a study of cytomegalovirus exposure and HLA in healthy donors. Comments on this clone: Its specificity is not known.

Germline lookup yields CDR1 MGHDK and CDR2 SYGVNS. The V end lost 4 bases, the J end lost 4 bases, and 8 bases lay between the germline ends. The CDR3 is 12 residues long. Study conclusions and caveats: A later look showed TCR association rates differing by HLA locus, highest for DRB1 and lowest for HLA-C. TRBV6-2, TRBV6-3 and other indistinguishable V segments were excluded. The availability of immune exposure information extended only to CMV serostatus. A later analysis showed that HLA-associated TCR beta chains had undergone more clonal expansion than equally common others.

A multiplex PCR was run with 60 Vbeta primers and 13 Jbeta primers. The method was immunoSEQ multiplex PCR; TCRdb's version includes in-frame clones alone and lacks a portion of them. The sample has about 150,000 clones, 60% to 80% seen once. Source material: PBMCs. This clonotype was obtained from a man aged 25 to 45 in good health and CMV-seronegative. The genes are TRBV25-1 and TRBJ2-7, with D maybe TRBD2 (5 bases). The CDR3 loop is CASSAGFYEQYF. As DNA, the CDR3 is TGTGCCAGCAGTGCGGGATTTTACGAGCAGTACTTC.